This T cell receptor beta chain was captured in a study of siplizumab effects on memory and regulatory T cells. Findings and limits, study-wide: Researchers could not give a naive or memory phenotype to roughly 80-97% of proliferating CD4+ or CD8+ clones. In the presence of siplizumab, alloreactive sequences traceable to unstimulated CD4+ memory cells were significantly reduced. No more than a minor fraction of alloreactive clones could be traced back to unstimulated subsets. In unstimulated cells, naive T cells appeared more diverse than memory T cells and seemed major alloresponse contributors.

TCRdb's copy holds only in-frame clones and misses some; the assay was immunoSEQ multiplex PCR. The sample holds over 100,000 clones, under 95% seen once. The CDR3 has 13 residues. V shed 5 bases and J shed 3 bases, with 13 bases lying between them. The V gene's germline CDR1 is GTSNPN and CDR2 SVGIG (reference sequence). Only one count was recorded for this clone. Its cognate antigen is unknown. This chain links TRBV30 with TRBJ2-5; D unresolved. Sequenced: Tregs sorted from blood. This receptor was identified in a human donor in good health. CDR3 residues: CAWSPGPKETQYF. CDR3 sequence (DNA): TGTGCCTGGTCCCCCGGACCGAAAGAGACCCAGTACTTC.